This TCR beta chain emerged from a study of response to subunit inactivated influenza vaccine. Findings of the study overall: Each seasonal influenza vaccination, the authors suggested, recruits few new T cells.

The CDR3 consists of 17 residues. V was clipped by 4 bases and J by 3 bases; unmatched bases: 7. Germline lookup yields CDR1 SGHRS and CDR2 YFSETQ. A remark on this clonotype: Its matching antigen is unknown.

TCRdb processed the RT-PCR reads anew with MiXCR; each CDR3 protein has one entry. The sample yields more than 700,000 distinct CDR3 sequences, around 20% seen once. V and J are TRBV5-1 and TRBJ2-1, with TRBD2 matching 13 bases. The source is a man aged 45-60 years who received an inactivated influenza vaccine. Here the sequenced sample was PBMCs from blood, taken around 5 days after vaccination. This chain's CDR3 is CASSLTGTSGNYNEQFF. CDR3 nucleotide sequence: TGCGCCAGCAGCCTAACTGGGACTAGCGGGAACTACAATGAGCAGTTCTTC.